The text below deals with one T cell receptor beta chain. The sample is drawn from a study of cytomegalovirus exposure and HLA in healthy donors. The V end lost 0 bases, the J end lost 4 bases, and 12 bases lay between the germline ends. The CDR3 spans 15 residues. Germline V gene lookup returns CDR1 SGHDT and CDR2 YYEEEE. PCR employed 60 Vbeta and 13 Jbeta primers. Using immunoSEQ multiplex PCR, the repertoire was profiled, and TCRdb retains in-frame clones only, with some absent. The table has approximately 220,000 clones, over 75% seen once. This sequence was found in a girl aged 2-9 years in good health and CMV-seronegative. The specimen was PBMCs. V usage is TRBV5-6 and J usage is TRBJ2-3, with D perhaps matching TRBD2 (7 bases). The CDR3 nucleotides read TGTGCCAGCAGCTTGGTGGCGGGGGCAGCAGATACGCAGTATTTT. Amino acid sequence: CASSLVAGAADTQYF. Looking up the rest from reference TRBV5-6 and TRBJ2-3 gives the full variable domain: DAGVTQSPTHLIKTRGQQVTLRCSPKSGHDTVSWYQQALGQGPQFIFQYYEEEERQRGNFPDRFSGHQFPNYSSELNVNALLLGDSALYLCASSLVAGAADTQYFGPGTRLTVL.